The T cell receptor (beta chain) under discussion was sequenced for a study of shared clonotypes between healthy human individuals. Background on the study: Each donor contributed plates that comprised three CD4 naive, three CD4 memory, two CD8 naive and one CD8 memory.

The naive CD8 subset, CD45RO-negative cells positively selected for CCR7, excluded terminally differentiated effector memory CD45RA+ cells. To note about this clone: Its specificity is unknown.

In germline, CDR1 is LNHDA, CDR2 SQIVND (reference sequence). This CDR3 region has 14 residues. The junction had 8 bases not matched to a gene; V was cut back by 6 bases and J by 6 bases. Authors' data handling: Junction-only sequences produced by ImmunoSEQ had no quality scores, so filtering differed. The protocol was immunoSEQ multiplex PCR, while the TCRdb copy is restricted to in-frame clones and leaves out a portion. The V and J calls and the clone size are those of that table, but D and trimming were determined from the DNA. The sample has about 2.2 million clones, just under 95% seen once. Study observations and caveats: The study's rarefaction showed incomplete sorted-subset sequencing despite large depth. The sole specimen, blood, was sampled, and tissue repertoires likely differ.

This chain connects TRBV19 to TRBJ2-7; 10 bases line up with TRBD1. Input material: naive CD8+ T cells from PBMCs. The sequence was obtained from a young man in good health. Some clones in this sample may be carry-over from other donors' samples. CDR3 region: CASSPGQGYTEQYF. The DNA for the CDR3 is TGTGCCAGTAGCCCGGGACAGGGGTATACCGAGCAGTACTTC.